This record looks at one T cell receptor beta chain sequence and its context. The CDR3 covers 16 residues. V lost 5 bases to trimming and J lost 8 bases, with 21 bases between them. CDR1 and CDR2 from the germline V gene are LNHDA and SQIVND (reference sequence). This sample is drawn from a study of OX40 agonist ivuxolimab in advanced cancers. Clones were read by immunoSEQ multiplex PCR, and TCRdb kept only the in-frame ones, dropping some. The sample carries about 79,000 clones, 90% recorded once. This receptor was identified in an adult with an advanced solid tumor such as melanoma, head and neck, liver or kidney cancer. This specimen was CD4+ or CD8+ T cells sorted from blood, taken in a trial of the OX40 agonist ivuxolimab. The chain has TRBV19 and TRBJ2-2, with D perhaps matching TRBD2 (6 bases). CDR3 protein: CASSVRGTRVRGELFF. The CDR3 DNA reads TGTGCCAGTAGTGTCCGGGGGACGCGGGTTCGTGGGGAGCTGTTTTTT.